These T cell receptor beta chains were read from a single sample in a study of blood T cell repertoires in COVID-19. Only in-frame clones appear in the TCRdb table, and some are missing; sequencing was by immunoSEQ multiplex PCR. The sample consists of more than 95,000 clones, 90% of them appearing once. Sequenced: peripheral blood. The receptors derive from a human donor with active COVID-19. The donor label of this sample is uncertain. The CDR3 runs from the conserved cysteine through the conserved F or W. A D gene is named only where the DNA matches it firmly. A clone size is listed for some rows: how often the clone was seen (once, few, many), or a class if it is expanded.

>TRBV30|-|TRBJ1-1|TRBD1
CAWSTTGAPEAFF
TGTGCCTGGAGTACAACAGGGGCCCCTGAAGCTTTCTTT
>TRBV6-5|-|TRBJ1-1|-
CASSRQHTEAFF
TGTGCCAGCAGTCGACAACACACTGAAGCTTTCTTT
>TRBV5-5|-|TRBJ2-5|-
CASNRGGPLETQYF
TGTGCCAGCAACAGGGGGGGCCCCTTGGAGACCCAGTACTTC
>TRBV4-1|once|TRBJ1-5|TRBD1
CASSLRLPQGGNQPQHF
TGCGCCAGCAGCCTACGACTCCCACAGGGGGGTAATCAGCCCCAGCATTTT
>TRBV7-2|-|TRBJ2-7|-
CASSSQISYEQYF
TGTGCCAGCAGCTCACAGATTTCCTACGAGCAGTACTTC
>TRBV30|-|TRBJ1-2|-
CAWSVPSGNYGYTF
TGTGCCTGGAGTGTACCGTCGGGGAACTATGGCTACACCTTC
>TRBV13|-|TRBJ1-5|TRBD1
CASSFRQGDQPQHF
TGTGCCAGCAGCTTTAGACAGGGCGATCAGCCCCAGCATTTT
>TRBV29-1|-|TRBJ2-3|TRBD2
CSVEGLAGEDASTDTQYF
TGCAGCGTTGAAGGGCTAGCGGGGGAGGACGCTAGCACAGATACGCAGTATTTT
>TRBV7-9|-|TRBJ1-5|-
CASSFETQVSVIQPQHF
TGTGCCAGCAGCTTCGAAACCCAAGTCAGTGTAATTCAGCCCCAGCATTTT
>TRBV5-4|-|TRBJ2-3|-
CASARYRGGTDTQYF
TGTGCCAGCGCGCGATACAGGGGGGGAACAGATACGCAGTATTTT
>TRBV6-5|medium-sized|TRBJ2-7|TRBD1
CASSWAGGHSEQYF
TGTGCCAGCAGTTGGGCAGGGGGCCATAGCGAGCAGTACTTC
>TRBV4-3|-|TRBJ1-3|-
CASSQEITVSSVYTIYF
TGCGCCAGCAGCCAAGAAATAACTGTCTCGTCCGTATACACCATATATTTT
>TRBV15|-|TRBJ2-2|TRBD1
CATSRDTRTGNTGELFF
TGTGCCACCAGCAGAGATACGAGGACAGGGAACACCGGGGAGCTGTTTTTT
>TRBV18|-|TRBJ2-7|TRBD1
CASSSVRTGRNEQYF
TGTGCCAGCTCCTCGGTTAGGACAGGGCGGAACGAGCAGTACTTC
>TRBV7-9|-|TRBJ2-7|TRBD1
CASSFSPGQGIHEQYF
TGTGCCAGCAGCTTCTCCCCGGGACAGGGGATACACGAGCAGTACTTC
>TRBV6-5|-|TRBJ1-4|TRBD1
CASMRDRGNEKLFF
TGTGCCAGCATGAGAGACAGGGGTAATGAAAAACTGTTTTTT
>TRBV5-4|-|TRBJ2-1|TRBD1
CASSLETGGSYNEQFF
TGTGCCAGCAGCTTGGAAACAGGGGGCTCCTACAATGAGCAGTTCTTC
>TRBV7-9|-|TRBJ2-2|TRBD1
CASSPDRGYTGELFF
TGTGCCAGCAGCCCAGACAGGGGATACACCGGGGAGCTGTTTTTT
>TRBV6-5|-|TRBJ1-1|-
CASSYLGGNTEAFF
TGTGCCAGCAGTTACTTAGGGGGAAACACTGAAGCTTTCTTT
>TRBV9|-|TRBJ2-7|TRBD1
CASSVGTGAVYEQYF
TGTGCCAGCAGCGTGGGGACAGGGGCCGTTTACGAGCAGTACTTC
>TRBV19|-|TRBJ1-3|-
CASTTAGVPGNTIYF
TGTGCCAGTACAACGGCAGGGGTTCCTGGAAACACCATATATTTT
>TRBV25-1|-|TRBJ2-6|TRBD2
CASSPSGGTNVLTF
TGTGCCAGCAGCCCTAGCGGGGGGACCAACGTCCTGACTTTC
>TRBV28|-|TRBJ2-7|TRBD2
CASSPSGGVYEQYF
TGTGCCAGCAGTCCCTCGGGGGGGGTCTACGAGCAGTACTTC
>TRBV7-2|-|TRBJ2-3|TRBD2
CASSSRLAGRTDTQYF
TGTGCCAGCAGCTCAAGACTAGCGGGGAGGACAGATACGCAGTATTTT
>TRBV25-1|-|TRBJ1-2|TRBD1
CASSEWKGAGGGYTF
TGTGCCAGCAGTGAATGGAAGGGGGCAGGAGGTGGCTACACCTTC
>TRBV4-3|-|TRBJ2-2|TRBD2
CASSQASGVYTGELFF
TGCGCCAGCAGCCAAGCTAGCGGTGTTTACACCGGGGAGCTGTTTTTT
>TRBV24-1|-|TRBJ2-3|TRBD1
CATSDGTGNPDTQYF
TGTGCCACCAGTGACGGGACAGGGAACCCAGATACGCAGTATTTT
>TRBV28|-|TRBJ1-3|-
CASSSVYSGNTIYF
TGTGCCAGCAGTTCCGTTTACTCTGGAAACACCATATATTTT
>TRBV18|few|TRBJ2-3|TRBD2
CASSSGAGGGTDTQYF
TGTGCCAGCTCATCTGGAGCGGGGGGTGGCACAGATACGCAGTATTTT
>TRBV27|-|TRBJ2-2|TRBD1
CASSSQGAGELFF
TGTGCCAGCAGTTCGCAGGGGGCCGGGGAGCTGTTTTTT
>TRBV6-2/TRBV6-3|-|TRBJ1-1|-
CASSYSSDSSMNTEAFF
TGTGCCAGCAGTTACTCCAGCGACAGCTCCATGAACACTGAAGCTTTCTTT
>TRBV7-2|-|TRBJ2-7|TRBD1
CASYGAGGRYEQYF
TGTGCCAGTTATGGGGCAGGGGGACGCTACGAGCAGTACTTC
>TRBV19|-|TRBJ2-5|TRBD2
CASSIGGKETQYF
TGTGCCAGTAGTATCGGGGGGAAAGAGACCCAGTACTTC
>TRBV27|-|TRBJ1-1|-
CASSRSMNTEAFF
TGTGCCAGCAGCCGGTCTATGAACACTGAAGCTTTCTTT
>TRBV28|-|TRBJ1-3|-
CASSFGGRVRSGNTIYF
TGTGCCAGCAGTTTTGGCGGCAGGGTGAGGTCTGGAAACACCATATATTTT
>TRBV6-5|-|TRBJ2-7|-
CASSRADRTLREQYF
TGTGCCAGCAGTCGTGCAGACAGGACCCTACGAGAGCAGTACTTC
>TRBV5-4|-|TRBJ2-3|TRBD1
CASSLGQGAGDTQYF
TGTGCCAGCAGCTTGGGACAGGGGGCGGGAGATACGCAGTATTTT
>TRBV7-2|once|TRBJ2-2|TRBD1
CASSPWAGGSKGELFF
TGTGCCAGCAGCCCCTGGGCAGGGGGCTCAAAGGGGGAGCTGTTTTTT
>TRBV7-9|-|TRBJ2-3|-
CASSLAPFRDSFDTQYF
TGTGCCAGCAGCTTAGCTCCGTTTAGGGACTCTTTTGATACGCAGTATTTT
>TRBV6-2/TRBV6-3|-|TRBJ2-5|TRBD1
CASSLIPRDRGQETQYF
TGTGCCAGCAGTCTCATCCCCCGGGACAGGGGACAAGAGACCCAGTACTTC
>TRBV13|-|TRBJ1-6|TRBD1
CASSLYVRRQGKSYNSPLHF
TGTGCCAGCAGCTTATATGTCCGTAGACAGGGGAAGTCCTATAATTCACCCCTCCACTTT
>TRBV5-1|-|TRBJ2-5|-
CASSLKTGPETQYF
TGCGCCAGCAGCTTAAAGACAGGACCGGAGACCCAGTACTTC
>TRBV30|-|TRBJ2-6|TRBD1
CAWGSGTGLSGANVLTF
TGTGCCTGGGGATCCGGGACAGGCCTCTCTGGGGCCAACGTCCTGACTTTC
>TRBV2|-|TRBJ1-5|TRBD1
CASTLDRGNQPQHF
TGTGCCAGCACTCTAGACAGGGGCAATCAGCCCCAGCATTTT
>TRBV5-4|-|TRBJ1-1|TRBD1
CASSLGRTGGTEAFF
TGTGCCAGCAGCTTGGGAAGGACAGGGGGCACTGAAGCTTTCTTT
>TRBV7-2|-|TRBJ2-5|TRBD1
CASSTNGQGTVETQYF
TGTGCCAGCAGCACAAATGGACAGGGGACCGTAGAGACCCAGTACTTC
>TRBV19|-|TRBJ2-7|-
CASSTDTTYEQYF
TGTGCCAGCTCAACTGATACGACCTACGAGCAGTACTTC
>TRBV9|-|TRBJ2-2|-
CASSVAGIGGELFF
TGTGCCAGCAGCGTAGCAGGGATAGGTGGGGAGCTGTTTTTT
>TRBV5-6|-|TRBJ1-2|-
CASSPVEEGTSGYTF
TGTGCCAGCAGCCCGGTGGAGGAAGGAACGAGCGGCTACACCTTC
>TRBV3-1/TRBV3-2|-|TRBJ1-4|-
CASSQEQGQKLFF
TGTGCCAGCAGCCAAGAGCAGGGGCAAAAACTGTTTTTT
>TRBV28|-|TRBJ2-7|TRBD1
CASSFSRGRIYEQYF
TGTGCCAGCAGCTTCTCCAGGGGGAGAATCTACGAGCAGTACTTC
>TRBV18|-|TRBJ1-1|TRBD1
CASSLTGDTEAFF
TGTGCCAGCTCACTTACAGGGGACACTGAAGCTTTCTTT
>TRBV4-3|-|TRBJ2-7|-
CASSQETRYSSYEQYF
TGCGCCAGCAGCCAAGAAACCCGGTACAGCTCCTACGAGCAGTACTTC
>TRBV27|-|TRBJ2-7|TRBD1
CASSASGQYYEQYF
TGTGCCAGCAGTGCCTCGGGACAGTACTACGAGCAGTACTTC
>TRBV9|-|TRBJ1-1|-
CASSVQPGHSEAFF
TGTGCCAGCAGCGTGCAACCGGGACACTCTGAAGCTTTCTTT
>TRBV6-6|-|TRBJ2-1|TRBD1
CASSVRGLTNEQFF
TGTGCCAGCAGTGTCAGGGGGCTTACGAATGAGCAGTTCTTC
>TRBV11-3|-|TRBJ2-5|-
CASSLTFQETQYF
TGTGCCAGCAGCTTGACTTTTCAAGAGACCCAGTACTTC
>TRBV5-1|-|TRBJ2-3|TRBD2
CASSQLAGGLGDTQYF
TGCGCCAGCAGCCAGCTCGCGGGGGGGCTTGGAGATACGCAGTATTTT